This T cell receptor beta chain was profiled in a study of blood T cell repertoires in COVID-19. Per the original methods: Amplified reference gene primers provided the basis for estimating nucleated cell counts. TCRdb keeps only in-frame clones here, not all; method: immunoSEQ multiplex PCR. D and trimming were read from the DNA, whereas the V and J calls and clone size are those reported in that table. Here the sample spans under 250,000 clones, under 90% being singletons. The TCR sequence derives from a man aged 35 to 55 who had recovered from COVID-19. The sample was PBMCs or T cells enriched from blood (not recorded which).

The CDR3 DNA reads as TGTGCCAGCAGCCCGAGAACAGGGGTTGGCTCTGGGGCCAACGTCCTGACTTTC. Amino acids: CASSPRTGVGSGANVLTF. V is TRBV7-9 and J is TRBJ2-6, with 7 positions matching TRBD1. Germline CDR1 SEHNR, CDR2 FQNEAQ (reference sequence). The CDR3 spans 18 residues. J was trimmed by 0 bases and V by 5 bases; bases with no gene match: 10.